Listed below are T cell receptor beta chains from one sample, sequenced in a study of blood T cell repertoires in COVID-19. The assay was immunoSEQ multiplex PCR, and TCRdb's table has in-frame clones only and misses some. The data show roughly 8,500 clones, just over 85% seen once. Sequencing used peripheral blood. All receptors come from a woman between 45 and 65 years old with active or convalescent COVID-19. CDR3s include the opening cysteine and the closing phenylalanine or tryptophan. The D gene is left open where the match is weak. Expanded clones are given a class, and other clones once, few, many or no size at all.

J,size,D,length,V,DNA,CDR3
TRBJ1-6,-,-,15,TRBV19,TGTGCCAGTAGTATAGGTAGCTCCTATAATTCACCCCTCCACTTT,CASSIGSSYNSPLHF
TRBJ1-5,-,-,16,TRBV7-2,TGTGCCAGCAGCTTAGTCGGGGGTGCGGGCAATCAGCCCCAGCATTTT,CASSLVGGAGNQPQHF
TRBJ2-2,-,TRBD2,17,TRBV5-5,TGTGCCAGCAGCTTGGTGTTGGTAGCGGGAGGTTCCGGGGAGCTGTTTTTT,CASSLVLVAGGSGELFF
TRBJ2-7,-,TRBD2,18,TRBV4-3,TGCGCCAGCAGCCAGCCGGACGGAGGACTAGCGGGAGGTTACGAGCAGTACTTC,CASSQPDGGLAGGYEQYF
TRBJ2-7,-,TRBD1,13,TRBV25-1,TGTGCCAGCAGAGGACAGGGGAGGTACGAGCAGTACTTC,CASRGQGRYEQYF
TRBJ1-4,-,TRBD1,15,TRBV7-9,TGTGCCAGCAGCCCGGGGACAGCAACTAATGAAAAACTGTTTTTT,CASSPGTATNEKLFF
TRBJ2-3,-,-,15,TRBV3-1/TRBV3-2,TGTGCCAGCAGCCAAGATGCGGGGAGGACAGATACGCAGTATTTT,CASSQDAGRTDTQYF
TRBJ1-1,-,-,15,TRBV6-6,TGTGCCAGCAGTTACCTGGGGGGAGGCGGCACTGAAGCTTTCTTT,CASSYLGGGGTEAFF
TRBJ2-3,-,-,11,TRBV7-9,TGTGCCAGCAGTCAATTCGATACGCAGTATTTT,CASSQFDTQYF
TRBJ1-1,-,-,11,TRBV29-1,TGCAGCGTTGATCGGGGCACTGAAGCTTTCTTT,CSVDRGTEAFF
TRBJ1-6,-,-,18,TRBV13,TGTGCCAGCAGCTTAGGCGGAGGACAGCGGAACTATAATTCACCCCTCCACTTT,CASSLGGGQRNYNSPLHF
TRBJ2-2,-,-,17,TRBV5-1,TGCGCCAGCAGCTTGGGACACCGAGACGCGAACACCGGGGAGCTGTTTTTT,CASSLGHRDANTGELFF
TRBJ2-3,-,-,14,TRBV10-2,TGCGCCAGCAGCGCCGGGACTGCCACAGATACGCAGTATTTT,CASSAGTATDTQYF
TRBJ1-3,-,TRBD1,18,TRBV6-1,TGTGCCAGCAGTGAGCGGATGCTTACAGGGGGCTCTGGAAACACCATATATTTT,CASSERMLTGGSGNTIYF
TRBJ1-2,-,TRBD1,15,TRBV10-3,TGTGCCATCAGTGGGGGACAGGACCACAACTATGGCTACACCTTC,CAISGGQDHNYGYTF
TRBJ2-1,-,TRBD2,16,TRBV6-6,TGTGCCAGCAGTTACCCCGGGACTAGCGGGAGCGATGAGCAGTTCTTC,CASSYPGTSGSDEQFF
TRBJ1-4,-,TRBD1,14,TRBV30,TGTGCCTTTAACACAGGGGCAACTAATGAAAAACTGTTTTTT,CAFNTGATNEKLFF
TRBJ1-1,-,-,12,TRBV27,TGTGCCAGCAGATCCGGCGGGCTCGGGGCTTTCTTT,CASRSGGLGAFF
TRBJ2-2,once,-,21,TRBV4-3,TGCGCCAGCAGTGGAGTTACGATGCCGGAGGGCCTTTGGATAGGCACCGGGGAGCTGTTTTTT,CASSGVTMPEGLWIGTGELFF
TRBJ2-7,-,TRBD2,13,TRBV29-1,TGCAGCGTGTTTAGCGGGAGTCCCTACGAGCAGTACTTC,CSVFSGSPYEQYF
TRBJ2-7,-,-,13,TRBV27,TGTGCCAGCAGCGCAGACATTTCCTACGAGCAGTACTTC,CASSADISYEQYF
TRBJ2-6,-,TRBD1,18,TRBV7-2,TGTGCCAGCAGCGCGGGACAGGGGAAGTCATCTGGGGCCAACGTCCTGACTTTC,CASSAGQGKSSGANVLTF
TRBJ2-5,-,TRBD2,16,TRBV19,TGTGCCAGTAGTCCACCGGGACTAGGGAGGGGAGAGACCCAGTACTTC,CASSPPGLGRGETQYF
TRBJ1-1,-,-,13,TRBV9,TGTGCCAGCAGCGTCCAGGGAAACACTGAAGCTTTCTTT,CASSVQGNTEAFF
TRBJ2-3,-,TRBD2,15,TRBV7-3,TGTGCCAGCAGCCCTTTAGCGGGGGGAGGAGATACGCAGTATTTT,CASSPLAGGGDTQYF
TRBJ1-2,-,-,15,TRBV29-1,TGCAGCGTTGACTTCCCCCAGGAGGGAGGCTATGGCTACACCTTC,CSVDFPQEGGYGYTF
TRBJ1-2,-,TRBD1,14,TRBV6-5,TGTGCCAGCAGAAGACAGGGTGAGGGCAATGGCTACACCTTC,CASRRQGEGNGYTF
TRBJ2-6,-,-,15,TRBV6-5,TGTGCCAGCAGTTCGGGGTTGCCTGGGGCCAACGTCCTGACTTTC,CASSSGLPGANVLTF
TRBJ1-5,-,TRBD1,11,TRBV28,TGTGCCAGCAGTTTAGAGGGGGCGCGGCATTTT,CASSLEGARHF
TRBJ2-1,-,TRBD1,12,TRBV7-9,TGTGCCAGCAGCCCCGACAGGGGAAGGGCGTTCTTC,CASSPDRGRAFF
TRBJ2-1,-,TRBD2,18,TRBV18,TGTGCCAGCTCACCACAGGCAGCCGGGACTAGCGGACACAATGAGCAGTTCTTC,CASSPQAAGTSGHNEQFF
TRBJ1-1,-,-,15,TRBV9,TGTGCCAGCAGCGTAGGGGGCAGGGGAGTCACTGAAGCTTTCTTT,CASSVGGRGVTEAFF
TRBJ2-3,-,-,16,TRBV11-2,TGTGCCAGCAGCCCTGAAGGGGGGGAGCTAGCAGATACGCAGTATTTT,CASSPEGGELADTQYF
TRBJ2-1,-,TRBD2,15,TRBV18,TGTGCCAGCTCACCGGTTCTCACAGCGGGGGATGAGCAGTTCTTC,CASSPVLTAGDEQFF